This T cell receptor (beta chain) is from a study of blood T cell dynamics during melanoma immunotherapy. Clones were read by immunoSEQ multiplex PCR, and TCRdb kept only the in-frame ones, dropping some. The sample holds around 2,000 clones, around 82% seen once. The time point was: week 3, after first cycle of checkpoint inhibitor. Memory T cells counted as immune-effector cells when CD3+ CD4- CD8+ CD45RA- CD45RO-high CD27- CCR7-. At 12 weeks after first infusion, RECIST 1.1 defined response for most patients. Study findings and constraints: The most clonal sorted CD8+ subset, immune-effector cells, was closest to cell-free DNA CDR3 sequences.

From germline, CDR1 is MNHEY and CDR2 SVGAGI. The CDR3 is made up of 14 amino acids. Trimming cost V 6 bases and J 4 bases; bases outside gene matches: 8. This clone occurred a few times. Its antigen is undetermined. This sample comprised CD8+ T cells from blood, obtained from a patient treated with checkpoint blockade. The chain combines TRBV6-5 with TRBJ2-7, with 8 bases identical to TRBD1. The receptor was derived from a human donor with melanoma. CDR3 sequence reads: CASRAGTGGYEQYF. In nucleotides, the CDR3 is TGTGCCAGCAGAGCCGGGACAGGAGGATACGAGCAGTACTTC.